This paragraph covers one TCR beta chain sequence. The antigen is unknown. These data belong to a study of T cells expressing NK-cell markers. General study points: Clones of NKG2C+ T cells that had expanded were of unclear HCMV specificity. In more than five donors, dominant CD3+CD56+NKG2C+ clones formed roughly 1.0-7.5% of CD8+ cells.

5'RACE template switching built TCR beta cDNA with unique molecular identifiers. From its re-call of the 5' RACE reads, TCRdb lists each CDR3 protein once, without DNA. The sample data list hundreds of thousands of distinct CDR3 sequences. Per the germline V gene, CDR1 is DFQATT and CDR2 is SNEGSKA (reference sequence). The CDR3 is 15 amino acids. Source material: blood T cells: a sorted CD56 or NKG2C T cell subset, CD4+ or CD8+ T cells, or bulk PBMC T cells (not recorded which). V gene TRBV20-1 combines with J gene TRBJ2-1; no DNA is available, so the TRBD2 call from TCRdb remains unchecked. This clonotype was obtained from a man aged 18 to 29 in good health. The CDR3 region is CSARAPSGRIHEQFF.